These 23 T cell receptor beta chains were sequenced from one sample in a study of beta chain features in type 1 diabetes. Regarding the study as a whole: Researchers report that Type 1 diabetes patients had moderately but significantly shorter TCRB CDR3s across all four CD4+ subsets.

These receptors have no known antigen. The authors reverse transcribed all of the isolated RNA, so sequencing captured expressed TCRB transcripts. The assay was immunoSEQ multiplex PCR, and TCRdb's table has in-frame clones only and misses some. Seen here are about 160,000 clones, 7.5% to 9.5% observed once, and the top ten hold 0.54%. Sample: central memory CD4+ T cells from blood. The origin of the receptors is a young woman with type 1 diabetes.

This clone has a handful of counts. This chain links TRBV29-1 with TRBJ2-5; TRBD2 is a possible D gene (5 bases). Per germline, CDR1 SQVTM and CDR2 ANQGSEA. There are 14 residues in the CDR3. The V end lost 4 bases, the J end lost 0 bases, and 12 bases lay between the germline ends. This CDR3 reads CSVVPEAHQETQYF. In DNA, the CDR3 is TGCAGCGTTGTACCGGAGGCGCACCAAGAGACCCAGTACTTC.

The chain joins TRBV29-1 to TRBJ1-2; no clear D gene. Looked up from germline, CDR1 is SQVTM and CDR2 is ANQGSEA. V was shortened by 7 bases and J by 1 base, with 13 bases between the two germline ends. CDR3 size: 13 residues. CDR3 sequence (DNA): TGCAGCGCGGAGAGAGAACTTAACTATGGCTACACCTTC. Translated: CSAERELNYGYTF. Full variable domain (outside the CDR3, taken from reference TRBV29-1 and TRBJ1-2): SAVISQKPSRDICQRGTSLTIQCQVDSQVTMMFWYRQQPGQSLTLIATANQGSEATYESGFVIDKFPISRPNLTFSTLTVSNMSPEDSSIYLCSAERELNYGYTFGSGTRLTVV.

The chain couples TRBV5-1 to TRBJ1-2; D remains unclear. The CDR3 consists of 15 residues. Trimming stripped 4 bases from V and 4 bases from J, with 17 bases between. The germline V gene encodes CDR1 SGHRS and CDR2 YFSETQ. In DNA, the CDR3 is TGCGCCAGCAGCCAGTCGGGAGGTACCATCTATGGCTACACCTTC. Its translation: CASSQSGGTIYGYTF.

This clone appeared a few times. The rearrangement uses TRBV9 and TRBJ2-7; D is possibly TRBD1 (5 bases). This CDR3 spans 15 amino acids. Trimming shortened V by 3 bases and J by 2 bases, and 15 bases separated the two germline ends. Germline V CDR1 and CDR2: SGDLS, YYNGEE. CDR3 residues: CASSALGEGAYEQYF. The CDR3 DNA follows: TGTGCCAGCAGCGCCCTGGGTGAAGGGGCCTACGAGCAGTACTTC.

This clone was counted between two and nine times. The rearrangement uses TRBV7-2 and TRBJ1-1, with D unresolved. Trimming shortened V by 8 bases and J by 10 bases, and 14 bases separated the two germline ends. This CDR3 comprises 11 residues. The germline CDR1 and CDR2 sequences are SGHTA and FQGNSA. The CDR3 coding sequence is TGTGCCAGCTCCCGGCGAGGAGGAGCTTTCTTT. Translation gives CASSRRGGAFF.

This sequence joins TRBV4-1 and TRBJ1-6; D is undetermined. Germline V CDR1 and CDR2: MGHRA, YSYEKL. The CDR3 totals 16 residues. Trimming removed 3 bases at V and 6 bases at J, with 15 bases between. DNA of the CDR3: TGCGCCAGCAGCCAGGTTACGGGAGTAGGTAATTCACCCCTCCACTTT. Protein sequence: CASSQVTGVGNSPLHF.

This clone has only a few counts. The CDR3 DNA reads TGTGCCAGCCAGGAGGGCAGAGGGACAGATACGCAGTATTTT. Residues: CASQEGRGTDTQYF. This chain links TRBV7-9 with TRBJ2-3; TRBD2 might be the D (6 bases). V lost 8 bases to trimming and J lost 3 bases, with 15 bases between them. The length of the CDR3 is 14 residues. The V gene's germline CDR1 is SEHNR and CDR2 FQNEAQ (reference sequence).

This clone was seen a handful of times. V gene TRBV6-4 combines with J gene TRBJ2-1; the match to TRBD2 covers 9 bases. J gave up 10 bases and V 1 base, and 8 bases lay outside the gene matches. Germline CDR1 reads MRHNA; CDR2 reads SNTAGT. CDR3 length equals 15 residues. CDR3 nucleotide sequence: TGTGCCAGCAGTGACTGGCTAGCGGGGCGGGAGGAGCAGTTCTTC. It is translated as CASSDWLAGREEQFF.

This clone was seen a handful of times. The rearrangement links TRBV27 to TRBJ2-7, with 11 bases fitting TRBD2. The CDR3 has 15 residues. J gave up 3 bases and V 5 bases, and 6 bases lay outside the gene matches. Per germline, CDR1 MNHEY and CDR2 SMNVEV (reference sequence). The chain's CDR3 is CASSIFGTSGYEQYF. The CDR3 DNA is TGTGCCAGCAGTATCTTCGGGACTAGCGGCTACGAGCAGTACTTC.

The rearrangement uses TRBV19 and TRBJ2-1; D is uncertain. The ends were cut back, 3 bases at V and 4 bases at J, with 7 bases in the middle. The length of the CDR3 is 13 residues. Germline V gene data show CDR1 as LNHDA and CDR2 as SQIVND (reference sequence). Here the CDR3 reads CASSMARYNEQFF. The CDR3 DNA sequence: TGTGCCAGTAGTATGGCCCGATACAATGAGCAGTTCTTC. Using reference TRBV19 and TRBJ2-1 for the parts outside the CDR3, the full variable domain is DGGITQSPKYLFRKEGQNVTLSCEQNLNHDAMYWYRQDPGQGLRLIYYSQIVNDFQKGDIAEGYSVSREKKESFPLTVTSAQKNPTAFYLCASSMARYNEQFFGPGTRLTVL.

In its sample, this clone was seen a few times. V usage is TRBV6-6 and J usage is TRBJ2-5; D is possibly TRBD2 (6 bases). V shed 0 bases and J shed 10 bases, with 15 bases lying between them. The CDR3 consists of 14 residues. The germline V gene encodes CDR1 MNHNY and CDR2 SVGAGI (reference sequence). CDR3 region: CASSYSTEGGVQYF. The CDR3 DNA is TGTGCCAGCAGTTACTCGACAGAAGGAGGGGTCCAGTACTTC.

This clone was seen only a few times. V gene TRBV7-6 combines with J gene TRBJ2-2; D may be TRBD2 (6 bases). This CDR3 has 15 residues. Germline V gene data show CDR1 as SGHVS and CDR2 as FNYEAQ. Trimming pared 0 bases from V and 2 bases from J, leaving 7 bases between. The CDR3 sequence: CASSLAEGNTGELFF. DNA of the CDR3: TGTGCCAGCAGCTTAGCGGAGGGAAACACCGGGGAGCTGTTTTTT. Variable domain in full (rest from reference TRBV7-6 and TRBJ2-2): GAGVSQSPRYKVTKRGQDVALRCDPISGHVSLYWYRQALGQGPEFLTYFNYEAQQDKSGLPNDRFSAERPEGSISTLTIQRTEQRDSAMYRCASSLAEGNTGELFFGEGSRLTVL.

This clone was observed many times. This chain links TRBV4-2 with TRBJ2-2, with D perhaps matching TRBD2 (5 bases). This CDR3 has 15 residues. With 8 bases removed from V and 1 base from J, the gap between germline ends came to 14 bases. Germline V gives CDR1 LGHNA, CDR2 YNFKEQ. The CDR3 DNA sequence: TGTGCCAGCCGCACGGGGATCGGGAACACCGGGGAGCTGTTTTTT. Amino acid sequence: CASRTGIGNTGELFF.

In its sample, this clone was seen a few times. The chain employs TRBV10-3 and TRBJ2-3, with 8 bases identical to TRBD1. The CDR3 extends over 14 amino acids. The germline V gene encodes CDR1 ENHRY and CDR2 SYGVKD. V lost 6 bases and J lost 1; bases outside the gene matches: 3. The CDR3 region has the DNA TGTGCCATCAGCATGACAGGGGGCACAGATACGCAGTATTTT. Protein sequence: CAISMTGGTDTQYF.

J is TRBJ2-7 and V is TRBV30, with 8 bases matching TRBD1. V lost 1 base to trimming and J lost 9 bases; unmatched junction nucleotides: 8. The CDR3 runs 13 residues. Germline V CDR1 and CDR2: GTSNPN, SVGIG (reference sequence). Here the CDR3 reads CAWSAFGQGWQYF. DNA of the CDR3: TGTGCCTGGAGTGCCTTTGGACAGGGATGGCAGTACTTC.

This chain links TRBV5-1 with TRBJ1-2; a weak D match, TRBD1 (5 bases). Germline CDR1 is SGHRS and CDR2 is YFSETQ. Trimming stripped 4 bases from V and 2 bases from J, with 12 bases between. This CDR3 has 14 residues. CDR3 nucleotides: TGCGCCAGCAGCCTTAGCGGGGGGAACTATGGCTACACCTTC. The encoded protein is CASSLSGGNYGYTF.

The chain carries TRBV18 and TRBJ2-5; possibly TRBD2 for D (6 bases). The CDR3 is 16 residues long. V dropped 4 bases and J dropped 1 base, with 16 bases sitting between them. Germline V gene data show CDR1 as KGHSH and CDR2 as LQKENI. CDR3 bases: TGTGCCAGCTCACGAAACGGGGGTCAGATCCAAGAGACCCAGTACTTC. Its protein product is CASSRNGGQIQETQYF.

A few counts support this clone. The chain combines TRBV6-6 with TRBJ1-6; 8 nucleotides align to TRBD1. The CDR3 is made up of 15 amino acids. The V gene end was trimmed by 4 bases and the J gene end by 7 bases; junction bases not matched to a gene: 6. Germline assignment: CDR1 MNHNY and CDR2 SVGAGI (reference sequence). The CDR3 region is CASSSGTGGNSPLHF. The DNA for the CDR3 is TGTGCCAGCAGTTCCGGGACAGGTGGAAATTCACCCCTCCACTTT.

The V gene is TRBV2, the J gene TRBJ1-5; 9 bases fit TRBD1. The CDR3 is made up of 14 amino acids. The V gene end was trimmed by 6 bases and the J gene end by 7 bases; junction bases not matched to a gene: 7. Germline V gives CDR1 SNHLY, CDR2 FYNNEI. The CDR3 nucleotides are TGTGCCAGCAGAGCCCTACAGGGGGCCCAGCCCCAGCATTTT. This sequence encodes CASRALQGAQPQHF.

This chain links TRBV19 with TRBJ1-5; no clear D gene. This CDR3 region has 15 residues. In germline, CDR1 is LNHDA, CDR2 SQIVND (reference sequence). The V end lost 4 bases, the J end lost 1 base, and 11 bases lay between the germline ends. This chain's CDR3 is CASSRGGGSNQPQHF. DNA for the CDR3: TGTGCCAGTAGTAGGGGAGGTGGGAGCAATCAGCCCCAGCATTTT.

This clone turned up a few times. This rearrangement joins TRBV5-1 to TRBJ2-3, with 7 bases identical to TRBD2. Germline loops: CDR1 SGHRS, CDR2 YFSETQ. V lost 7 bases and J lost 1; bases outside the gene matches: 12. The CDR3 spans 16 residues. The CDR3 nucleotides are TGCGCCAGCCGGGCGGGGGACGGGCCTGGCACAGATACGCAGTATTTT. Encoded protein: CASRAGDGPGTDTQYF.

CDR3 sequence reads: CASRTKGQRANSNQPQHF. DNA for the CDR3: TGTGCCAGCAGAACGAAGGGACAGCGGGCGAATAGCAATCAGCCCCAGCATTTT. The V gene is TRBV27, the J gene TRBJ1-5; 7 bases are a match to TRBD1. Trimming cost V 6 bases and J 0 bases; bases outside gene matches: 14. CDR1 is MNHEY, CDR2 SMNVEV, per germline (reference sequence). The CDR3 runs to 18 residues.

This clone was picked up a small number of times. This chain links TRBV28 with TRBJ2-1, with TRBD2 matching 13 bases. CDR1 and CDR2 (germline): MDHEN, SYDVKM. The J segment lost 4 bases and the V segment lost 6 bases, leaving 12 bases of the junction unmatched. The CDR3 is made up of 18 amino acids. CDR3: CASSGLAGAIPRYNEQFF. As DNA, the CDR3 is TGTGCCAGCAGCGGACTAGCGGGAGCGATCCCCCGATACAATGAGCAGTTCTTC.